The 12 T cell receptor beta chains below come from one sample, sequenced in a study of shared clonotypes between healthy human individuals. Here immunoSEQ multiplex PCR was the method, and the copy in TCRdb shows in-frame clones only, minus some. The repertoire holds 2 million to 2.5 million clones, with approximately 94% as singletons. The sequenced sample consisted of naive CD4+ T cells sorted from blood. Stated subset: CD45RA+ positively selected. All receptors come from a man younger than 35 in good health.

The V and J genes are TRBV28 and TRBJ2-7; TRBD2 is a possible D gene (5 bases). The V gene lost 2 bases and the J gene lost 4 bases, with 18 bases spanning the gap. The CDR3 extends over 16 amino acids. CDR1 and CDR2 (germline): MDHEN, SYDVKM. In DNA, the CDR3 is TGTGCCAGCAGTTTACGGGGTGGGAGTAAACCTTACGAGCAGTACTTC. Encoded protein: CASSLRGGSKPYEQYF.

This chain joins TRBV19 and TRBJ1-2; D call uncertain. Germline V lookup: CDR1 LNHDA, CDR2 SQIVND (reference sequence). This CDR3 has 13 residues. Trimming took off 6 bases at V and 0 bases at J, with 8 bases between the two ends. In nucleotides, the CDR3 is TGTGCCAGTAGCCTCCAAGCTAACTATGGCTACACCTTC. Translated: CASSLQANYGYTF. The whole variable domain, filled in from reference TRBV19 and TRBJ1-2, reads DGGITQSPKYLFRKEGQNVTLSCEQNLNHDAMYWYRQDPGQGLRLIYYSQIVNDFQKGDIAEGYSVSREKKESFPLTVTSAQKNPTAFYLCASSLQANYGYTFGSGTRLTVV.

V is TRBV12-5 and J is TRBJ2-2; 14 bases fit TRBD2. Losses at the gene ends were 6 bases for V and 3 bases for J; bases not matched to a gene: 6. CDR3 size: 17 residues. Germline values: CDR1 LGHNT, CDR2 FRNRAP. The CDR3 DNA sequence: TGTGCTAGTGGAGGACTAGCGGGAGGCTTCTACACCGGGGAGCTGTTTTTT. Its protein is CASGGLAGGFYTGELFF. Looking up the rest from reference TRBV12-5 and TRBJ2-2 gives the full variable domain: DARVTQTPRHKVTEMGQEVTMRCQPILGHNTVFWYRQTMMQGLELLAYFRNRAPLDDSGMPKDRFSAEMPDATLATLKIQPSEPRDSAVYFCASGGLAGGFYTGELFFGEGSRLTVL.

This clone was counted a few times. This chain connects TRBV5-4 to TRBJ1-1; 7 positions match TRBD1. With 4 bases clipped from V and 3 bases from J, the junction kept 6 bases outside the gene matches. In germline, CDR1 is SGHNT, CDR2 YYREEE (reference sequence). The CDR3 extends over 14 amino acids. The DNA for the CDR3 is TGTGCCAGCAGCCTGATAACAGGGGACACTGAAGCTTTCTTT. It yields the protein CASSLITGDTEAFF.

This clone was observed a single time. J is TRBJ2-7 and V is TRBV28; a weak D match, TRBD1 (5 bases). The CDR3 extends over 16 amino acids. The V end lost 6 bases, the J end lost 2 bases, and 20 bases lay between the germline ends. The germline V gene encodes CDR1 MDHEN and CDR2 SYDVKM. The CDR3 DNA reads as TGTGCCAGCAGCTCGATTGGGCAGGGTGCCGCCTACGAGCAGTACTTC. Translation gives CASSSIGQGAAYEQYF.

CDR3 coding DNA: TGTGCCAGCAGCTTCTATAGCGGGGGCAACACCGGGGAGCTGTTTTTT. The encoded protein is CASSFYSGGNTGELFF. J is TRBJ2-2 and V is TRBV7-2; 9 bases fit TRBD2. Germline CDR1 is SGHTA and CDR2 is FQGNSA. The CDR3 is made up of 16 amino acids. The trim removed 3 bases at V and 2 bases at J, leaving 4 bases unmatched.

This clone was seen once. CDR3 sequence (DNA): TGTGCCAGCAGCACGGGACGGCTCTATGGCTACACCTTC. It is translated as CASSTGRLYGYTF. The chain combines TRBV21-1 with TRBJ1-2. TRBV21-1 is shown as a pseudogene. The CDR3 loop spans 13 amino acids.

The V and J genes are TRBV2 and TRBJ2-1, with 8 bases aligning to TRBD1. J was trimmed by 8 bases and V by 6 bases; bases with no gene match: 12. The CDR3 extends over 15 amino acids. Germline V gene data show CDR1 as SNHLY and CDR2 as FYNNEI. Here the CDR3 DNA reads TGTGCCAGCAGGGTTAACCCGACAGGGGCCTATGAGCAGTTCTTC. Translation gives CASRVNPTGAYEQFF.

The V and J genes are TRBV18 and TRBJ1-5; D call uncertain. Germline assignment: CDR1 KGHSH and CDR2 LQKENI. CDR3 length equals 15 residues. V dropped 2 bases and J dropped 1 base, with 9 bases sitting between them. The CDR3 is CASSPALGSNQPQHF. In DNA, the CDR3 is TGTGCCAGCTCACCAGCACTGGGGAGCAATCAGCCCCAGCATTTT.

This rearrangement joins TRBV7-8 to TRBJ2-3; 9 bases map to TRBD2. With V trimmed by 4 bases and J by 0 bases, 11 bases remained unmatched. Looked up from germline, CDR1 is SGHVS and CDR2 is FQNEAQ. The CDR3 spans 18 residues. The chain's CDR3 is CASSWLAGRWKSTDTQYF. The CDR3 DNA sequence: TGTGCCAGCAGCTGGCTAGCGGGAAGGTGGAAAAGCACAGATACGCAGTATTTT.

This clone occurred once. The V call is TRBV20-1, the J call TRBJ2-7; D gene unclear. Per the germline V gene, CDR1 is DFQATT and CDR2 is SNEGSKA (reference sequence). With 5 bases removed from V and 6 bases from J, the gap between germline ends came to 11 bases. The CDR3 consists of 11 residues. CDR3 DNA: TGCAGTGCTCCGACACCTTCCGAGCAGTACTTC. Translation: CSAPTPSEQYF.

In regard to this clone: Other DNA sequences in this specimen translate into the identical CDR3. The DNA of the CDR3 is TGTGCCAGCAGTTTAGGGGGTGGCTATGGCTACACCTTC. Translating it yields CASSLGGGYGYTF. The genes are TRBV28 and TRBJ1-2; perhaps TRBD1 as D (5 bases). Germline lookup yields CDR1 MDHEN and CDR2 SYDVKM. The CDR3 contains 13 residues. Trimming pared 2 bases from V and 4 bases from J, leaving 8 bases between.